The 12 T cell receptor beta chains below come from one sample, sequenced in a study of a mutant IDH1 vaccine in newly diagnosed glioma. Produced via immunoSEQ multiplex PCR; TCRdb's table is partial and in-frame only. The repertoire consists of some 51,000 clones, with about 74% occurring once and the leading ten covering roughly 1.9%. As for time point: baseline, week 1 (first vaccination visit). The treatment is: pre-vaccination baseline after standard-of-care therapy. The starting material was PBMCs, obtained from a glioma patient treated with radiotherapy, temozolomide or both. The receptor set was obtained from a woman aged 40 to 50 with glioma.

The chain is built from TRBV18 and TRBJ1-5; tentatively, D is TRBD1 (5 bases). Trimming left V 1 base short and J 3 bases short, with 10 bases between. CDR3 length: 15 amino acids. Germline V lookup: CDR1 KGHSH, CDR2 LQKENI. The CDR3 DNA reads as TGTGCCAGCTCACCACGGGGGGGTCCCAATCAGCCCCAGCATTTT. Its translation is CASSPRGGPNQPQHF.

This clone has a single count. The J gene is TRBJ1-3, the V gene TRBV15; D gene ambiguous. The germline V gene encodes CDR1 LNHNV and CDR2 YYDKDF (reference sequence). V lost 5 bases and J lost 4, with 9 bases in between. The CDR3 has 13 residues. CDR3 residues: CATSPLQGNTIYF. CDR3 bases: TGTGCCACCAGCCCGCTGCAGGGAAACACCATATATTTT.

The genes are TRBV23-1 and TRBJ2-5, with TRBD2 identical over 9 bases. TRBV23-1 is an ORF; its function is uncertain. This CDR3 has 15 amino acids. The trim removed 3 bases at V and 5 bases at J, leaving 7 bases unmatched. CDR3 DNA: TGCGCCAGCAGTCAGACGAGCGGGGGGAGTGAGACCCAGTACTTC. This sequence encodes CASSQTSGGSETQYF.

The chain has TRBV2 and TRBJ1-2, with 7 bases that match TRBD1. CDR1 and CDR2 (germline): SNHLY, FYNNEI. The CDR3 contains 15 residues. The V and J ends lost 6 bases and 8 bases, in that order; junction bases with no gene match: 15. The CDR3 protein is CASRLEQGHPWGYTF. The DNA of the CDR3 is TGTGCCAGCAGGTTGGAACAGGGGCACCCCTGGGGCTACACCTTC. The variable domain in full, with the rest retrieved from reference TRBV2 and TRBJ1-2, is EPEVTQTPSHQVTQMGQEVILRCVPISNHLYFYWYRQILGQKVEFLVSFYNNEISEKSEIFDDQFSVERPDGSNFTLKIRSTKLEDSAMYFCASRLEQGHPWGYTFGSGTRLTVV.

This rearrangement joins TRBV5-1 to TRBJ1-4; 8 bases agree with TRBD1. The CDR3 sequence is 13 residues long. CDR1 SGHRS and CDR2 YFSETQ come from the germline V gene. J gave up 6 bases and V 7 bases, and 5 bases lay outside the gene matches. The CDR3 region is CASAMTGDEKLFF. CDR3 in DNA: TGCGCCAGCGCCATGACAGGGGATGAAAAACTGTTTTTT.

A single count supports this clone. The chain links TRBV6-1 to TRBJ1-6; 9 bases are shared with TRBD1. Germline loops: CDR1 MNHNS, CDR2 SASEGT. The junction had 4 bases not matched to a gene; V was cut back by 4 bases and J by 9 bases. The CDR3 contains 14 residues. The DNA for the CDR3 is TGTGCCAGCAGTGTGGGGACAGGGAGTTCACCCCTCCACTTT. It translates to CASSVGTGSSPLHF.

This rearrangement joins TRBV19 to TRBJ2-7; the match to TRBD1 covers 8 bases. Germline V gene lookup returns CDR1 LNHDA and CDR2 SQIVND (reference sequence). This CDR3 region has 14 residues. After removal of 6 bases from V and 0 bases from J, the junction contained 4 bases not matched to a gene. CDR3 amino acids: CASSKDRDSYEQYF. The CDR3 bases are TGTGCCAGTAGCAAGGACAGGGACTCCTACGAGCAGTACTTC.

This sequence joins TRBV12-5 and TRBJ1-4; D unclear. The CDR3 covers 13 residues. Trimming took off 6 bases at V and 4 bases at J, with 9 bases between the two ends. Germline-derived CDR1 and CDR2 are LGHNT and FRNRAP. The CDR3 DNA is TGTGCTAGTGGGGGAGTAGTTAATGAAAAACTGTTTTTT. As protein: CASGGVVNEKLFF.

The chain links TRBV20-1 to TRBJ1-2; D is unresolved. Per the germline V gene, CDR1 is DFQATT and CDR2 is SNEGSKA (reference sequence). The CDR3 extends over 11 amino acids. The ends were cut back, 2 bases at V and 5 bases at J, with 6 bases in the middle. The CDR3 nucleotides read TGCAGTGCTAGATGGGGATATGGCTACACCTTC. It specifies CSARWGYGYTF.

This chain uses TRBV10-3 with TRBJ2-3, with 7 bases identical to TRBD1. The CDR3 spans 15 residues. Germline CDR1 is ENHRY and CDR2 is SYGVKD. Trimming at V came to 8 bases and at J to 4 bases, leaving 12 bases not matched to a gene. The CDR3 DNA reads TGTGCCATCGGTCGACAGGGAGACGTGGCAGATACGCAGTATTTT. Its translation: CAIGRQGDVADTQYF.

The CDR3 DNA reads TGTGCCAGCAGTCCGCCCGCGGGGGCCGCCTACGAGCAGTACTTC. Translation: CASSPPAGAAYEQYF. The chain carries TRBV2 and TRBJ2-7; a weak D match, TRBD2 (7 bases). This CDR3 comprises 15 residues. Germline CDR1 and CDR2: SNHLY and FYNNEI. V dropped 5 bases and J dropped 2 bases, with 16 bases sitting between them.

The chain links TRBV30 to TRBJ2-7, with D uncertain. CDR1 GTSNPN and CDR2 SVGIG come from the germline V gene (reference sequence). This CDR3 has 13 amino acids. V lost 0 bases to trimming and J lost 5 bases, with 11 bases between them. The CDR3 bases are TGTGCCTGGAGTGTACGGACCAAGAACGAGCAGTACTTC. It translates to CAWSVRTKNEQYF.